A selection of T cell receptor beta chains follows, all from one sample in a study of cytomegalovirus exposure and HLA in healthy donors. TCRdb keeps only in-frame clones here, not all; method: immunoSEQ multiplex PCR. This table holds approximately 140,000 clones, 82% found once. Sequencing was carried out using PBMCs. Source of these receptors: a male donor in good health and CMV-seronegative. The CDR3 runs from the conserved cysteine through the conserved F or W. Each record gives: clone size, J gene, V gene, D gene, CDR3 DNA, CDR3 protein. D genes are given only for firm matches. Clone size, where shown, is once, few, many, or a class for clones that have expanded.

size: NA; J: TRBJ1-3; V: TRBV10-3; D: NA; DNA: TGTGCCATCAGTGAGACGAACACCGGGCCACAGGGTTCCATATATTTT; CDR3: CAISETNTGPQGSIYF
size: NA; J: TRBJ2-1; V: TRBV4-3; D: TRBD1; DNA: TGCGCCAGCAGCCACGGACAGGGGAGCGGTGAGCAGTTCTTC; CDR3: CASSHGQGSGEQFF
size: NA; J: TRBJ1-1; V: TRBV5-1; D: NA; DNA: TGCGCCAGCAGGCCCTGGGGAGACACTGAAGCTTTCTTT; CDR3: CASRPWGDTEAFF
size: NA; J: TRBJ1-1; V: TRBV7-3; D: NA; DNA: TGTGCCAGCAGCCCCTCACCTCCCGGGGTGAACACTGAAGCTTTCTTT; CDR3: CASSPSPPGVNTEAFF
size: NA; J: TRBJ2-2; V: TRBV5-5; D: NA; DNA: TGTGCCAGCAGCTTGTACGGAGGCACCGGGGAGCTGTTTTTT; CDR3: CASSLYGGTGELFF
size: NA; J: TRBJ1-1; V: TRBV6-1; D: NA; DNA: TGTGCCAGCACCCCCGGGGGTTGGGGTGCTTTCTTT; CDR3: CASTPGGWGAFF
size: NA; J: TRBJ1-5; V: TRBV6-1; D: NA; DNA: TGTGCCAGCAGTGAAATCGGGGGTAATCAGCCCCAGCATTTT; CDR3: CASSEIGGNQPQHF
size: few; J: TRBJ1-4; V: TRBV9; D: NA; DNA: TGTGCCAGCAGCGTCCTTGCAACTAATGAAAAACTGTTTTTT; CDR3: CASSVLATNEKLFF
size: few; J: TRBJ1-2; V: TRBV7-9; D: NA; DNA: TGTGCCAGCAGCTTAATTGGTGACCCGAGGTCCTATGGCTACACCTTC; CDR3: CASSLIGDPRSYGYTF
size: once; J: TRBJ2-7; V: TRBV4-1; D: NA; DNA: TGCGCCAGCAGCCAATCCCGTAGCGACCACGAGCAGTACTTC; CDR3: CASSQSRSDHEQYF
size: NA; J: TRBJ1-4; V: TRBV10-3; D: NA; DNA: TGTGCCACCACGTGGGGCGTTAATGAAAAACTGTTTTTT; CDR3: CATTWGVNEKLFF
size: NA; J: TRBJ2-2; V: TRBV7-9; D: NA; DNA: TGTGCCAGCAGCTCTTTCGGCAGGTCGAACACCGGGGAGCTGTTTTTT; CDR3: CASSSFGRSNTGELFF
size: NA; J: TRBJ2-7; V: TRBV5-1; D: TRBD1; DNA: TGCGCCAGCAGTATGGACAGGGGGCTCTACGAGCAGTACTTC; CDR3: CASSMDRGLYEQYF
size: NA; J: TRBJ2-1; V: TRBV27; D: TRBD1; DNA: TGTGCCAGTAGAGGACAGGGGGGCAATGAGCAGTTCTTC; CDR3: CASRGQGGNEQFF
size: few; J: TRBJ1-1; V: TRBV27; D: NA; DNA: TGTGCCACCAAGCTTTGGGGACACACGAACACTGAAGCTTTCTTT; CDR3: CATKLWGHTNTEAFF
size: NA; J: TRBJ2-2; V: TRBV11-1; D: TRBD2; DNA: TGTGCCAGCAGCCCTCTAGCGGGAGAGGGAATCGGGGAGCTGTTTTTT; CDR3: CASSPLAGEGIGELFF
size: NA; J: TRBJ1-4; V: TRBV27; D: TRBD1; DNA: TGTGCCAGCAGGAATAGTCCGGGACAGGGGGAGGAAAAACTGTTTTTT; CDR3: CASRNSPGQGEEKLFF
size: NA; J: TRBJ1-4; V: TRBV9; D: TRBD1; DNA: TGTGCCAGCAGCGAAAATACAGGGGTTGATGAAAAACTGTTTTTT; CDR3: CASSENTGVDEKLFF
size: NA; J: TRBJ2-6; V: TRBV10-3; D: NA; DNA: TGTGCCGCAAAAAGTCAGGGATTAGCTGGGGCCAACGTCCTGACTTTC; CDR3: CAAKSQGLAGANVLTF
size: NA; J: TRBJ2-1; V: TRBV10-3; D: TRBD1; DNA: TGTGCCATCAGTGTAGGGACAGGGATCTACGATGAGCAGTTCTTC; CDR3: CAISVGTGIYDEQFF
size: NA; J: TRBJ2-5; V: TRBV5-1; D: TRBD1; DNA: TGCGCCAGCAGTTTGACGGGACAGGGGTTCGAGGGAGAGACCCAGTACTTC; CDR3: CASSLTGQGFEGETQYF
size: NA; J: TRBJ2-1; V: TRBV5-4; D: TRBD1; DNA: TGTGCCAGCAGCCGGGACAGCAATGAGCAGTTCTTC; CDR3: CASSRDSNEQFF
size: few; J: TRBJ1-1; V: TRBV7-9; D: TRBD1; DNA: TGTGCCAGCAGCGCCGAGGGGGCGACTTTCTTT; CDR3: CASSAEGATFF
size: NA; J: TRBJ2-3; V: TRBV27; D: TRBD2; DNA: TGTGCCAGCAGTTTAGTTAGCGGGAGGCAGACAGATACGCAGTATTTT; CDR3: CASSLVSGRQTDTQYF
size: NA; J: TRBJ2-7; V: TRBV6-6; D: NA; DNA: TGTGCCGTCGTGGCGGCGTCCTCCCGTAACGAGCAGTACTTC; CDR3: CAVVAASSRNEQYF
size: NA; J: TRBJ2-2; V: TRBV11-1; D: NA; DNA: TGTGCCAGCAGCCGCCGTCAACAGAACACCGGGGAGCTGTTTTTT; CDR3: CASSRRQQNTGELFF
size: NA; J: TRBJ2-7; V: TRBV30; D: NA; DNA: TGTGCCTGGAGTGGAAGGCAGGGAAGGGGGAGGTACTTC; CDR3: CAWSGRQGRGRYF
size: NA; J: TRBJ2-5; V: TRBV6-6; D: NA; DNA: TGTGCCAGCAGTAGGGGGGGTTGGGGGAAGCAAGAGACCCAGTACTTC; CDR3: CASSRGGWGKQETQYF
size: NA; J: TRBJ2-5; V: TRBV29-1; D: NA; DNA: TGCAGCGTTGGCTCCCTGAGTAGTCTCCAAGAGACCCAGTACTTC; CDR3: CSVGSLSSLQETQYF
size: NA; J: TRBJ2-2; V: TRBV7-2; D: NA; DNA: TGTGCCAGCAGCCCTTCCTCTAGTACCGGGGAGCTGTTTTTT; CDR3: CASSPSSSTGELFF
size: NA; J: TRBJ2-3; V: TRBV10-3; D: TRBD2; DNA: TGTGCCATCACTAACCCGGGACTAGCGGGAGTTTTAGATACGCAGTATTTT; CDR3: CAITNPGLAGVLDTQYF
size: NA; J: TRBJ2-3; V: TRBV9; D: TRBD2; DNA: TGTGCCAGCAGCGTAGAGATAGCGGGAGGATTCACAGATACGCAGTATTTT; CDR3: CASSVEIAGGFTDTQYF
size: NA; J: TRBJ2-7; V: TRBV5-6; D: NA; DNA: TGTGCCAGCAGCTTGGAACAGGGAAAAGAGTACTTC; CDR3: CASSLEQGKEYF
size: once; J: TRBJ2-3; V: TRBV29-1; D: TRBD2; DNA: TGCAGCGTTGAAACGACTAGCGTAATCACAGATACGCAGTATTTT; CDR3: CSVETTSVITDTQYF
size: NA; J: TRBJ2-1; V: TRBV11-1; D: NA; DNA: TGTGCCAGCAGGCCCCGCCTACTTTACAATGAGCAGTTCTTC; CDR3: CASRPRLLYNEQFF
size: NA; J: TRBJ2-5; V: TRBV18; D: NA; DNA: TGTGCCAGCTCACGGCAAGCGGAGTACCAAGAGACCCAGTACTTC; CDR3: CASSRQAEYQETQYF
size: NA; J: TRBJ2-2; V: TRBV10-2; D: NA; DNA: TGCGCCAGCACCCACTATCGAACCGGGGAGCTGTTTTTT; CDR3: CASTHYRTGELFF
size: NA; J: TRBJ2-2; V: TRBV5-1; D: TRBD2; DNA: TGCGCCAGCAGACTTCTAGCGGGAGGGCGGACCGGGGAGCTGTTTTTT; CDR3: CASRLLAGGRTGELFF
size: few; J: TRBJ2-1; V: TRBV6-4; D: TRBD2; DNA: TGTGCCAGCAGTGACGGGCGGGAGCCTCACAATGAGCAGTTCTTC; CDR3: CASSDGREPHNEQFF
size: NA; J: TRBJ1-1; V: TRBV6-5; D: NA; DNA: TGTGCCAGCAGATTAAGAACATTCACTGAAGCTTTCTTT; CDR3: CASRLRTFTEAFF
size: NA; J: TRBJ2-7; V: TRBV13; D: NA; DNA: TGTGCCAGCAGACCAATGGGGGCAGATAGCTCCTACGAGCAGTACTTC; CDR3: CASRPMGADSSYEQYF
size: NA; J: TRBJ2-7; V: TRBV28; D: TRBD2; DNA: TGTGCCAGCAGTTTTCCCGATCTAGCGGGTCGCCACGAGCAGTACTTC; CDR3: CASSFPDLAGRHEQYF
size: once; J: TRBJ2-7; V: TRBV11-2; D: NA; DNA: TGTGCCAGCAGCTTAGTAAGTCAGGGTTCCTACGAGCAGTACTTC; CDR3: CASSLVSQGSYEQYF
size: once; J: TRBJ2-1; V: TRBV2; D: NA; DNA: TGTGCCAGCAACTTCGATGAGCAGTTCTTC; CDR3: CASNFDEQFF
size: NA; J: TRBJ1-5; V: TRBV28; D: NA; DNA: TGTGCCAGCAGCCTATTCTCTGAGGGAACTATAAGCAATCAGCCCCAGCATTTT; CDR3: CASSLFSEGTISNQPQHF
size: few; J: TRBJ1-4; V: TRBV4-2; D: NA; DNA: TGTGCCAGCAGCCAAGATGGCTATGAAAAACTGTTTTTT; CDR3: CASSQDGYEKLFF
size: NA; J: TRBJ2-7; V: TRBV9; D: NA; DNA: TGTGCCAGCTCCCCCGAGCCGCCCTCCTACGAGCAGTACTTC; CDR3: CASSPEPPSYEQYF
size: NA; J: TRBJ2-1; V: TRBV7-9; D: TRBD1; DNA: TGTGCCAGCAGCCCGGGACAGGTTGTCGGTGAGCAGTTCTTC; CDR3: CASSPGQVVGEQFF
size: NA; J: TRBJ1-5; V: TRBV19; D: TRBD1; DNA: TGTGCCAGTAGTACGACAGGGGGATGGAATCAGCCCCAGCATTTT; CDR3: CASSTTGGWNQPQHF
size: NA; J: TRBJ2-5; V: TRBV5-1; D: TRBD2; DNA: TGCGCCAGCAGCTATGGACTAGCGGGAGCAGAGACCCAGTACTTC; CDR3: CASSYGLAGAETQYF
size: NA; J: TRBJ2-7; V: TRBV7-8; D: NA; DNA: TGTGCCAGCAGCGCGGGACCTACCTACGAGCAGTACTTC; CDR3: CASSAGPTYEQYF
size: NA; J: TRBJ2-1; V: TRBV27; D: TRBD2; DNA: TGTGCCAGCACTCGTAGGACTAGCGATTACAATGAGCAGTTCTTC; CDR3: CASTRRTSDYNEQFF
size: NA; J: TRBJ2-5; V: TRBV7-2; D: TRBD2; DNA: TGTGCCAGCAGCCCTGGTACGACTAGCGGGAGTAAAGAGACCCAGTACTTC; CDR3: CASSPGTTSGSKETQYF
size: NA; J: TRBJ2-7; V: TRBV6-1; D: TRBD1; DNA: TGTGCCAGCAGTGAAACGGGGACAGGGGGTACCGAGCAGTACTTC; CDR3: CASSETGTGGTEQYF